The entry that follows covers one T cell receptor beta chain sequence. Its antigen is not identified. These data come from a study of T cell clonotyping in hematopoietic cell transplantation. Study-wide results and caveats: After transplant, recipient diversity fell while pathologically expanded clonotypes grew through day 180. Higher Inverse Simpson Index values in graft donor and pretransplant recipient predicted broader posttransplant TCR diversity. Few recipient clonotypes overlapped donors; over 95% were de novo at given depth. Cells were unsorted, so CD4 and CD8 contributions were not separated.

The germline V gene has CDR1 MNHNS and CDR2 SASEGT. Trimming took 1 base from V and 4 from J; bases not matched to a gene: 5. The CDR3 totals 15 residues. Profiled with immunoSEQ multiplex PCR; TCRdb holds only in-frame clones, not every one. The sample yields approximately 11,000 clones, roughly nine tenths seen once. The sequence was collected from a male patient between 60 and 69 years old who had an allogeneic stem cell transplant from an unrelated donor, so the T cells may come from the graft donor. Some clones in this sample may be carry-over from other donors' samples. The source was PBMCs, collected 180 days after allogeneic stem cell transplant. This chain joins TRBV6-1 and TRBJ2-7; TRBD1 aligns across 9 bases. DNA of the CDR3: TGTGCCAGCAGTGAAGTTGGACAGGGGATATACGAGCAGTACTTC. Protein sequence: CASSEVGQGIYEQYF.